Shown below are 14 T cell receptor beta chains from a single sample sequenced in a study of blood T cell repertoires in COVID-19. TCRdb's table, derived via immunoSEQ multiplex PCR, lists solely in-frame clones and lacks some. Of fewer than 350,000 clones in the sample, approximately 91% were seen once. Input material: PBMCs or T cells enriched from blood (not recorded which). Receptor source: a woman in her thirties or forties with acute COVID-19.

This chain's CDR3 is CATSDTRGVRSDEQFF. The CDR3 DNA sequence: TGTGCCACCAGTGATACCCGGGGGGTCCGCTCGGATGAGCAGTTCTTC. The chain couples TRBV24-1 to TRBJ2-1, with TRBD2 matching 7 bases. J was trimmed by 8 bases and V by 3 bases; bases with no gene match: 12. From germline, CDR1 is KGHDR and CDR2 SFDVKD. The CDR3 length is 16 residues.

The V and J genes are TRBV15 and TRBJ1-4, with D maybe TRBD1 (6 bases). Germline V gene lookup returns CDR1 LNHNV and CDR2 YYDKDF (reference sequence). CDR3 size: 16 residues. V lost 3 bases to trimming and J lost 0 bases, with 11 bases between them. The DNA for the CDR3 is TGTGCCACCAGCAGCGGGACACTTGCAACTAATGAAAAACTGTTTTTT. Translated: CATSSGTLATNEKLFF.

The chain employs TRBV5-1 and TRBJ2-6, with 7 positions matching TRBD1. The CDR3 length is 16 residues. V trimming: 0 bases; J trimming: 0 bases; junction bases outside the gene matches: 0. Germline V CDR1 and CDR2: SGHRS, YFSETQ. The CDR3 protein is CASSLEGASGANVLTF. DNA of the CDR3: TGCGCCAGCAGCTTGGAGGGGGCCTCTGGGGCCAACGTCCTGACTTTC.

The chain carries TRBV28 and TRBJ2-2; 8 nucleotides line up with TRBD1. CDR3 length: 13 residues. V gave up 6 bases and J gave up 6 bases; unmatched junction bases: 3. Germline CDR1 reads MDHEN; CDR2 reads SYDVKM. CDR3 in DNA: TGTGCCAGCAGACCAGGGGGCTCCGGGGAGCTGTTTTTT. Protein sequence: CASRPGGSGELFF.

The chain couples TRBV28 to TRBJ1-2; 7 nucleotides line up with TRBD1. Losses at the gene ends were 7 bases for V and 9 bases for J; bases not matched to a gene: 14. CDR3 size: 14 residues. In germline, CDR1 is MDHEN, CDR2 SYDVKM. The CDR3 reads CASTPNRGLVRYTF. The CDR3 DNA sequence: TGTGCCAGCACCCCCAACAGGGGATTAGTTCGCTACACCTTC.

The chain couples TRBV5-1 to TRBJ2-2; 9 bases map to TRBD2. Trimming removed 4 bases from V and 4 bases from J; junction bases left unmatched: 5. Germline V gene lookup returns CDR1 SGHRS and CDR2 YFSETQ. The CDR3 has 15 amino acids. The CDR3 coding sequence is TGCGCCAGCAGCCCAACTAGCGGGTCCACCGGGGAGCTGTTTTTT. Its protein product is CASSPTSGSTGELFF.

V gene TRBV6-5 combines with J gene TRBJ1-2, with 11 bases fitting TRBD1. CDR3 length: 15 residues. With 6 bases clipped from V and 4 bases from J, the junction kept 7 bases outside the gene matches. Germline lookup yields CDR1 MNHEY and CDR2 SVGAGI. This CDR3 is CASRPSGTGGYGYTF. Written as DNA, the CDR3 is TGTGCCAGCAGACCCTCCGGGACAGGGGGCTATGGCTACACCTTC.

The chain uses TRBV19 and TRBJ2-1; 11 nucleotides align to TRBD2. Germline CDR1 is LNHDA and CDR2 is SQIVND (reference sequence). There are 18 residues in the CDR3. Trimming cost V 6 bases and J 4 bases; bases outside gene matches: 14. This chain's CDR3 is CASRDDRGGTSGYNEQFF. The CDR3 DNA is TGTGCCAGTAGGGACGACAGGGGGGGGACTAGCGGATACAATGAGCAGTTCTTC.

The CDR3 bases are TGCGCCAGCAGGACATCGAACACCGGGGAGCTGTTTTTT. Protein sequence: CASRTSNTGELFF. The V call is TRBV5-1, the J call TRBJ2-2; D remains unclear. Germline V gives CDR1 SGHRS, CDR2 YFSETQ. The CDR3 consists of 13 residues. Between the trimmed V and J ends, which lost 5 bases and 0 bases, there was a span of 5 bases. The full variable domain, in which reference TRBV5-1 and TRBJ2-2 provide the parts outside the CDR3, is KAGVTQTPRYLIKTRGQQVTLSCSPISGHRSVSWYQQTPGQGLQFLFEYFSETQRNKGNFPGRFSGRQFSNSRSEMNVSTLELGDSALYLCASRTSNTGELFFGEGSRLTVL.

The chain has TRBV28 and TRBJ1-5, with D hard to call. Germline V gene data show CDR1 as MDHEN and CDR2 as SYDVKM. This CDR3 comprises 12 residues. The V end was cut by 3 bases, the J end by 8 bases, with 8 bases between. The CDR3 coding sequence is TGTGCCAGCAGTTTGGGTCGGGAGCCCCAGCATTTT. It yields the protein CASSLGREPQHF.

The chain employs TRBV9 and TRBJ2-7; 11 nucleotides match TRBD2. Germline-derived CDR1 and CDR2 are SGDLS and YYNGEE. J was trimmed by 3 bases and V by 4 bases; bases with no gene match: 6. The CDR3 runs to 15 residues. Here the CDR3 reads CASSPRTSGFYEQYF. CDR3 bases: TGTGCCAGCAGCCCAAGGACTAGCGGGTTCTACGAGCAGTACTTC. Supplemented by reference TRBV9 and TRBJ2-7, the full variable domain reads DSGVTQTPKHLITATGQRVTLRCSPRSGDLSVYWYQQSLDQGLQFLIQYYNGEERAKGNILERFSAQQFPDLHSELNLSSLELGDSALYFCASSPRTSGFYEQYFGPGTRLTVT.

V usage is TRBV5-8 and J usage is TRBJ2-1; TRBD2 matches at 11 bases. This CDR3 comprises 15 residues. The trim removed 10 bases at V and 8 bases at J, leaving 14 bases unmatched. Germline CDR1 SGHTS, CDR2 YDEGEE. The CDR3 region is CAGGLAGTRGYEQFF. The CDR3 coding sequence is TGTGCCGGCGGACTAGCGGGCACTAGAGGTTATGAGCAGTTCTTC.

The chain recombines TRBV23-1 with TRBJ1-4; maybe TRBD1 (5 bases). TRBV23-1 is placed among ORFs of uncertain function. The CDR3 runs 15 residues. Trimming removed 1 base from V and 1 base from J, with 7 bases in between. Here the CDR3 DNA reads TGCGCCAGCAGTCAATGGGGGGAAACTAATGAAAAACTGTTTTTT. This sequence encodes CASSQWGETNEKLFF.

This chain connects TRBV7-9 to TRBJ1-2; D is possibly TRBD1 (6 bases). This CDR3 has 14 residues. V gave up 11 bases and J gave up 3 bases, with 19 bases separating them. Germline V gene sequence: CDR1 SEHNR, CDR2 FQNEAQ (reference sequence). The CDR3 region is CASRGAIGDYGYTF. The CDR3 DNA is TGTGCCTCTCGGGGGGCAATCGGGGACTATGGCTACACCTTC. The full variable domain, completed using reference TRBV7-9 and TRBJ1-2, is DTGVSQNPRHKITKRGQNVTFRCDPISEHNRLYWYRQTLGQGPEFLTYFQNEAQLEKSRLLSDRFSAERPKGSFSTLEIQRTEQGDSAMYLCASRGAIGDYGYTFGSGTRLTVV.